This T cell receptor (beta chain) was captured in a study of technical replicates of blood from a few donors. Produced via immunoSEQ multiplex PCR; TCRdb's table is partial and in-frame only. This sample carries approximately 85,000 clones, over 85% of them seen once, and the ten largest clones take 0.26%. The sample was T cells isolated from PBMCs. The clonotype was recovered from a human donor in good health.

The CDR3 protein is CAGKHRGQNEKLFF. CDR3 sequence (DNA): TGTGCCGGCAAACACAGGGGCCAAAATGAAAAACTGTTTTTT. The V gene is TRBV6-1, the J gene TRBJ1-4; 7 bases fit TRBD1. The CDR3 loop spans 14 amino acids. Germline V gene data show CDR1 as MNHNS and CDR2 as SASEGT. V was pared by 11 bases and J by 5 bases, with 11 bases of the junction left unmatched.